This TCR beta chain comes out of a study of a mutant IDH1 vaccine in newly diagnosed glioma. Study-level background: Treated patients showed a male proportion of about 62%, a female proportion of around 40%, and a mean age of around 39 years. General study results and limits: Of all patients, around 94% showed vaccine-induced immune responses.

Assay: immunoSEQ multiplex PCR; the TCRdb copy retains only in-frame clones and omits some. The profile shows about 92,000 clones, about 83% of them singletons. In germline, CDR1 is SGHRS, CDR2 YFSETQ. V lost 4 bases, J lost 10 bases, and 17 bases lay in between. CDR3 size: 14 residues. Time point given: baseline, week 1 (first vaccination visit). The sample's treatment: pre-vaccination baseline after standard-of-care therapy. A remark on this clone: Its antigen is undetermined.

The sequenced sample was PBMCs, obtained from a glioma patient treated with radiotherapy, temozolomide or both. The chain combines TRBV5-1 with TRBJ1-4, with a tentative D call TRBD1 (6 bases). This clonotype was sampled from a woman aged 50 to 60 with glioma. The DNA for the CDR3 is TGCGCCAGCAGCCCTAGGACAGCCGGAGGAAAACTGTTTTTT. This gives the protein CASSPRTAGGKLFF.